This is a list of T cell receptor beta chains from one sample in a study of immune aging and cytomegalovirus after organ transplant. TCRdb itself ran the single-cell sequencing reads through MiXCR, one entry per CDR3 protein. The data show approximately 22,000 distinct CDR3 sequences, approximately 34% seen once. These receptors lack a known antigen. The source was CMV peptide-activated CD4+ and CD8+ T cells sorted from blood, collected at five time points, pooled. All receptors derive from a female donor who had a heart transplant and CMV viremia. The CDR3 runs from the conserved cysteine through the conserved F or W. A D gene is named only where the DNA matches it firmly. Only some rows state a clone size, as once, few, many or a class for expanded clones.

abundance: medium-sized; v_gene: TRBV6-5; j_gene: TRBJ2-7; d_gene: -; CDR3aa: CASSSGTQSSYEQYF; CDR3nt: TGTGCCAGCAGTTCCGGGACACAGAGCTCCTACGAGCAGTACTTC
abundance: many; v_gene: TRBV9; j_gene: TRBJ2-1; d_gene: -; CDR3aa: CASSVKWRAHFIQFF; CDR3nt: TGTGCCAGCAGCGTAAAGTGGCGGGCTCACTTCATACAGTTCTTC
abundance: many; v_gene: TRBV27; j_gene: TRBJ1-1; d_gene: -; CDR3aa: CASESWRGTEAFF; CDR3nt: TGTGCCAGCGAGTCATGGAGGGGGACTGAAGCTTTCTTT
abundance: -; v_gene: TRBV27; j_gene: TRBJ2-3; d_gene: -; CDR3aa: CASSPLGAPTDTQYF; CDR3nt: TGTGCCAGCAGTCCCCTGGGGGCACCCACAGATACGCAGTATTTT
abundance: -; v_gene: TRBV2; j_gene: TRBJ2-2; d_gene: -; CDR3aa: CASSERQGLSTGELFF; CDR3nt: TGTGCCAGCAGTGAAAGGCAGGGGTTAAGCACCGGGGAGCTGTTTTTT
abundance: -; v_gene: TRBV7-2; j_gene: TRBJ1-5; d_gene: -; CDR3aa: CASSLVWGANQPQHF; CDR3nt: TGTGCCAGCAGCTTAGTATGGGGGGCAAATCAGCCCCAGCATTTT
abundance: -; v_gene: TRBV29-1; j_gene: TRBJ1-5; d_gene: -; CDR3aa: CSVTDNSNQPQHF; CDR3nt: TGCAGCGTTACGGATAATAGCAATCAGCCCCAGCATTTT
abundance: -; v_gene: TRBV19; j_gene: TRBJ1-4; d_gene: -; CDR3aa: CASSPTAATNEKLFF; CDR3nt: TGTGCCAGTAGCCCGACGGCCGCAACTAATGAAAAACTGTTTTTT
abundance: many; v_gene: TRBV19; j_gene: TRBJ2-1; d_gene: TRBD2; CDR3aa: CASSPAGGVAEQFF; CDR3nt: TGTGCCAGTAGTCCAGCGGGAGGGGTGGCTGAGCAGTTCTTC
abundance: -; v_gene: TRBV11-2; j_gene: TRBJ2-2; d_gene: -; CDR3aa: CASSWRGWELFF; CDR3nt: TGTGCCAGCAGCTGGAGGGGCTGGGAGCTGTTTTTT
abundance: -; v_gene: TRBV5-6; j_gene: TRBJ1-2; d_gene: -; CDR3aa: CASSAPTGRSYGYTF; CDR3nt: TGTGCCAGCAGCGCGCCAACAGGGAGGAGCTATGGCTACACCTTC
abundance: -; v_gene: TRBV11-2; j_gene: TRBJ2-4; d_gene: -; CDR3aa: CASSLDPGLSIQYF; CDR3nt: TGTGCCAGCAGCTTAGATCCAGGGTTGAGCATTCAGTACTTC
abundance: -; v_gene: TRBV12-3/TRBV12-4; j_gene: TRBJ2-2; d_gene: TRBD1; CDR3aa: CASSDTGTVLTGELFF; CDR3nt: TGTGCCAGCAGCGACACCGGGACAGTTTTAACCGGGGAGCTGTTTTTT
abundance: -; v_gene: TRBV7-2; j_gene: TRBJ2-3; d_gene: -; CDR3aa: CASSFPSSTDTQYF; CDR3nt: TGTGCCAGCAGCTTTCCTAGCTCCACAGATACGCAGTATTTT
abundance: -; v_gene: TRBV11-2; j_gene: TRBJ1-6; d_gene: -; CDR3aa: CASSLAQYNSPLHF; CDR3nt: TGTGCCAGCAGCTTAGCCCAGTATAATTCACCCCTCCACTTT
abundance: -; v_gene: TRBV20-1; j_gene: TRBJ2-7; d_gene: TRBD2; CDR3aa: CSARSEASGPDSEQYF; CDR3nt: TGCAGTGCTAGATCAGAGGCTAGCGGTCCGGATTCGGAGCAGTACTTC
abundance: -; v_gene: TRBV20-1; j_gene: TRBJ2-7; d_gene: -; CDR3aa: CGARDPREKYEQCF; CDR3nt: TGCGGTGCTAGGGATCCCCGCGAAAAATATGAGCAGTGCTTC
abundance: -; v_gene: TRBV6-2/TRBV6-3; j_gene: TRBJ2-5; d_gene: -; CDR3aa: CASSYEDIAESQYF; CDR3nt: TGTGCCAGCAGTTACGAAGATATAGCTGAGTCCCAGTACTTC
abundance: many; v_gene: TRBV5-4; j_gene: TRBJ2-3; d_gene: -; CDR3aa: CASSYYRAGRGVNTQYF; CDR3nt: TGTGCCAGCAGCTATTATAGGGCGGGACGAGGGGTGAATACGCAGTATTTT
abundance: once; v_gene: TRBV5-5; j_gene: TRBJ2-1; d_gene: TRBD1; CDR3aa: CAGSLGGTGSLDNEQFF; CDR3nt: TGTGCTGGCAGCTTGGGGGGGACAGGGAGTTTAGACAATGAGCAGTTCTTC
abundance: few; v_gene: TRBV20-1; j_gene: TRBJ2-2; d_gene: -; CDR3aa: CSASSPAGAAGELFF; CDR3nt: TGCAGTGCTAGTTCTCCAGCCGGGGCGGCCGGGGAGCTGTTTTTT
abundance: few; v_gene: TRBV14; j_gene: TRBJ2-7; d_gene: -; CDR3aa: CASSQDQGREEQYF; CDR3nt: TGTGCCAGCAGCCAAGATCAGGGCAGGGAAGAGCAGTACTTC
abundance: few; v_gene: TRBV5-1; j_gene: TRBJ2-1; d_gene: TRBD2; CDR3aa: CVSKFSGSFYNEQFF; CDR3nt: TGCGTCAGCAAATTTAGCGGGAGCTTTTACAATGAGCAGTTCTTC
abundance: few; v_gene: TRBV2; j_gene: TRBJ2-3; d_gene: TRBD1; CDR3aa: CASRDRVTDTQYF; CDR3nt: TGTGCCAGCAGGGACAGGGTAACAGATACGCAGTATTTT
abundance: few; v_gene: TRBV5-1; j_gene: TRBJ2-7; d_gene: TRBD2; CDR3aa: CASSLGLAPENEQYF; CDR3nt: TGCGCCAGCAGCTTGGGACTAGCCCCTGAGAACGAGCAGTACTTC
abundance: many; v_gene: TRBV5-6; j_gene: TRBJ2-7; d_gene: TRBD1; CDR3aa: CASSWAGTGAYEQYF; CDR3nt: TGTGCCAGCAGCTGGGCCGGGACAGGGGCCTACGAGCAGTACTTC
abundance: -; v_gene: TRBV5-6; j_gene: TRBJ2-1; d_gene: -; CDR3aa: CASSLATTNNEQFF; CDR3nt: TGTGCCAGCAGCTTGGCCACCACAAACAATGAGCAGTTCTTC
abundance: -; v_gene: TRBV5-6; j_gene: TRBJ2-7; d_gene: TRBD2; CDR3aa: CASSVYAGAYEQYF; CDR3nt: TGCGCCAGCAGCGTCTATGCGGGGGCCTACGAGCAGTACTTC
abundance: few; v_gene: TRBV12-5; j_gene: TRBJ2-1; d_gene: -; CDR3aa: CASGSGTAYNEQFF; CDR3nt: TGTGCTAGTGGTTCCGGGACGGCCTACAATGAGCAGTTCTTC